A selection of T cell receptor beta chains follows, all from one sample in a study of cytomegalovirus exposure and HLA in healthy donors. Profiling relied on immunoSEQ multiplex PCR, and the TCRdb table lists in-frame clones only, not all of them. The sample has fewer than 75,000 clones, about four fifths seen once. Sequencing used PBMCs. Every receptor here comes from a woman in her 30s in good health and CMV-seronegative. Both conserved end residues are part of each CDR3. D genes are given only for firm matches. Not all rows give a size; the values are once, few, many and, for expanded clones, a class.

d_call,v_call,j_call,clone_size,cdr3_aa,cdr3_nt
TRBD1,TRBV6-1,TRBJ1-2,few,CASSGHAGGFYGYTF,TGTGCCAGCAGTGGGCACGCAGGGGGGTTCTATGGCTACACCTTC
NA,TRBV19,TRBJ1-5,NA,CASSMDSDNQPQHF,TGTGCCAGTAGTATGGACAGTGACAATCAGCCCCAGCATTTT
NA,TRBV4-1,TRBJ1-5,NA,CASSRSYRSGDQPQHF,TGCGCCAGCAGCCGAAGTTACAGGTCAGGGGATCAGCCCCAGCATTTT
NA,TRBV2,TRBJ1-2,NA,CASNLDTPHGYTF,TGTGCCAGCAACTTGGACACTCCCCATGGCTACACCTTC
NA,TRBV6-1,TRBJ2-1,few,CASSSRDSPNEQFF,TGTGCCAGCAGTTCCCGGGACTCACCCAATGAGCAGTTCTTC
NA,TRBV5-4,TRBJ2-1,few,CASSPPDGSSYNEQFF,TGTGCCAGCAGCCCACCTGATGGCAGCTCCTACAATGAGCAGTTCTTC
TRBD1,TRBV28,TRBJ1-1,NA,CASSQRTGPNTEAFF,TGTGCCAGCAGTCAGAGGACAGGACCGAACACTGAAGCTTTCTTT
NA,TRBV7-9,TRBJ2-5,NA,CASSRPGAGETQYF,TGTGCCAGCAGCCGACCGGGAGCGGGAGAGACCCAGTACTTC
NA,TRBV5-1,TRBJ2-1,NA,CASSLGTGNEQFF,TGCGCCAGCAGCTTGGGGACGGGGAATGAGCAGTTCTTC
NA,TRBV5-1,TRBJ2-7,NA,CASSPGDGYEQYF,TGCGCCAGCAGCCCAGGGGACGGCTACGAGCAGTACTTC
NA,TRBV28,TRBJ1-1,NA,CASSVRGVPTEAFF,TGTGCCAGCAGTGTTCGCGGGGTACCGACTGAAGCTTTCTTT
TRBD1,TRBV6-5,TRBJ1-5,NA,CASSDDRAQPQHF,TGTGCCAGCAGTGACGACAGGGCCCAGCCCCAGCATTTT
NA,TRBV7-9,TRBJ2-3,NA,CASIRTGTDTQYF,TGTGCCAGCATAAGGACTGGCACAGATACGCAGTATTTT
NA,TRBV29-1,TRBJ2-1,NA,CSVSRGSRNEQFF,TGCAGCGTGAGCAGGGGAAGCAGGAATGAGCAGTTCTTC
NA,TRBV13,TRBJ2-1,few,CASSANGIPLTESYNEQFF,TGTGCCAGCAGCGCTAACGGGATTCCCTTGACGGAATCCTACAATGAGCAGTTCTTC
TRBD1,TRBV7-8,TRBJ2-7,NA,CASRKDRGSEQYF,TGTGCCAGCAGGAAGGACAGGGGAAGCGAGCAGTACTTC
TRBD1,TRBV30,TRBJ2-5,NA,CAWSVGTGLETQYF,TGTGCCTGGAGTGTCGGGACAGGGTTGGAGACCCAGTACTTC
TRBD1,TRBV18,TRBJ2-5,once,CASSLDRAQETQYF,TGTGCCAGCTCACTCGACAGGGCTCAAGAGACCCAGTACTTC
TRBD1,TRBV15,TRBJ2-7,NA,CATSPRLDRTYEQYF,TGTGCCACCAGCCCACGGTTGGACAGGACCTACGAGCAGTACTTC
NA,TRBV2,TRBJ1-1,few,CASRGAGLFLAKSFF,TGTGCCAGCAGGGGTGCCGGCCTATTCCTAGCTAAATCTTTCTTT
NA,TRBV7-2,TRBJ2-5,NA,CASSTGGRETQYF,TGTGCCAGCAGCACTGGTGGTCGGGAGACCCAGTACTTC
NA,TRBV15,TRBJ1-5,NA,CATSRGTGRDQPQHF,TGTGCCACCAGCAGAGGAACAGGGCGTGATCAGCCCCAGCATTTT
NA,TRBV9,TRBJ2-1,NA,CASSVVSGAYNEQFF,TGTGCCAGCAGCGTAGTGAGCGGTGCATACAATGAGCAGTTCTTC
NA,TRBV13,TRBJ2-3,NA,CASSSTLGTQYF,TGTGCCAGCAGTTCCACCCTCGGGACGCAGTATTTT
TRBD2,TRBV6-5,TRBJ2-2,NA,CASRPVAGGTGELFF,TGTGCCAGCAGGCCCGTAGCGGGGGGTACCGGGGAGCTGTTTTTT
TRBD2,TRBV10-1,TRBJ2-2,NA,CASSGAGVNTGELFF,TGCGCCAGCAGCGGAGCGGGGGTGAACACCGGGGAGCTGTTTTTT
NA,TRBV6-5,TRBJ2-1,NA,CASSYSSPRSYNEQFF,TGTGCCAGCAGTTATAGTAGCCCCCGATCCTACAATGAGCAGTTCTTC
NA,TRBV5-6,TRBJ1-2,NA,CASSYPTGYGYTF,TGTGCCAGCAGCTACCCGACGGGCTATGGCTACACCTTC
NA,TRBV30,TRBJ1-5,NA,CAWSPAGQPQHF,TGTGCCTGGAGCCCCGCGGGACAGCCCCAGCATTTT
TRBD1,TRBV28,TRBJ1-5,NA,CAVGDRGPSSNQPQHF,TGTGCCGTGGGGGACAGGGGCCCGTCGAGCAATCAGCCCCAGCATTTT
NA,TRBV6-5,TRBJ1-2,medium-sized,CASSTTPTGYGYTF,TGTGCCAGCAGTACTACCCCGACGGGTTATGGCTACACCTTC
NA,TRBV6-6,TRBJ1-6,NA,CASRGQSSYNSPLHF,TGTGCCAGCAGAGGACAGAGCTCCTATAATTCACCCCTCCACTTT